These T cell receptor beta chains were read from a single sample in a study of shared clonotypes between healthy human individuals. Here immunoSEQ multiplex PCR was the method, and the copy in TCRdb shows in-frame clones only, minus some. The sample contains about 700,000 clones, around 92% of which appear only once. Sequenced material: naive CD8+ T cells sorted from blood. These receptor sequences come from a man aged 30 to 45 in good health. CDR3s include the opening cysteine and the closing phenylalanine or tryptophan. D genes are given only for firm matches. Size is stated for part of the rows, as once, few or many counts, or as a class when the clone is expanded.

TRBV27	TRBJ2-7	TRBD2	.	TGTGCCAGCAGTTTATCTCTAGCGGGAGGTGGGGAGCAGTACTTC	CASSLSLAGGGEQYF
TRBV19	TRBJ2-1	.	.	TGTGCCAGTGGCGGGCGGGGAACCTACAATGAGCAGTTCTTC	CASGGRGTYNEQFF
TRBV11-2	TRBJ2-7	.	.	TGTGCCAGCAGCTTAAGCTCCTACGAGCAGTACTTC	CASSLSSYEQYF
TRBV6-5	TRBJ1-2	TRBD1	.	TGTGCCAGCAGTTACGTCTACGGGACAGACAACTATGGCTACACCTTC	CASSYVYGTDNYGYTF
TRBV7-9	TRBJ2-5	.	.	TGTGCCTCTCTAAGGCTAAACGGCCCCCAAGAGACCCAGTACTTC	CASLRLNGPQETQYF
TRBV9	TRBJ1-1	.	.	TGTGCCAGCAGCGGTCTGGCACAAGAAGCTTTCTTT	CASSGLAQEAFF
TRBV19	TRBJ2-3	.	.	TGTGCCAGTAGTACCGCCTTACTAGCTACAGATACGCAGTATTTT	CASSTALLATDTQYF
TRBV27	TRBJ2-7	TRBD2	.	TGTGCCAGCAGTTGGACTAGCGGGAACCCCTACGAGCAGTACTTC	CASSWTSGNPYEQYF
TRBV6-5	TRBJ1-4	.	.	TGTGCCAGCAGCGAAGACTGGGAAAAACTGTTTTTT	CASSEDWEKLFF
TRBV27	TRBJ2-1	TRBD2	.	TGTGCCAGCAGTTCGGGAGCGGGAGACTACAATGAGCAGTTCTTC	CASSSGAGDYNEQFF
TRBV27	TRBJ2-5	TRBD2	.	TGTGCCAGCGGGCGGGGGGAGACCCAGTACTTC	CASGRGETQYF
TRBV27	TRBJ2-7	TRBD1	once	TGTGCCAGCTCCCTTACAGGGGGCGTCGACGAGCAGTACTTC	CASSLTGGVDEQYF
TRBV2	TRBJ1-1	.	.	TGTGCCCGCATATCGAGACCCACGGACACTGAAGCTTTCTTT	CARISRPTDTEAFF
TRBV6-1	TRBJ2-7	TRBD1	.	TGTGCCAGCAGTGCAGGGGGCGCGGTCACCTACGAGCAGTACTTC	CASSAGGAVTYEQYF
TRBV27	TRBJ1-1	.	.	TGTGCCAGCAGTTTATCAGGGGGCACTGAAGCTTTCTTT	CASSLSGGTEAFF
TRBV29-1	TRBJ2-1	.	.	TGCAGCGCCGACAATGAGCAGTTCTTC	CSADNEQFF
TRBV7-9	TRBJ1-4	.	.	TGTGCCAGCAGCTTATACCAGGGACTTGGGACTACAACTAATGAAAAACTGTTTTTT	CASSLYQGLGTTTNEKLFF
TRBV27	TRBJ1-2	.	.	TGTGCCAGCAGTTTATCGAGTGGGGGCTATGGCTACACCTTC	CASSLSSGGYGYTF
TRBV5-1	TRBJ2-6	.	.	TGCGCCAGCAGCCTTTCCGGCTCTGGGGCCAACGTCCTGACTTTC	CASSLSGSGANVLTF
TRBV14	TRBJ2-7	.	.	TGTGCCAGCAGCCATCCCATATTAGGGCAGTTCGAGCAGTACTTC	CASSHPILGQFEQYF
TRBV9	TRBJ2-2	.	.	TGTGCCAGCAGCGTAGGCGGCACCGGGGAGCTGTTTTTT	CASSVGGTGELFF
TRBV4-1	TRBJ1-4	.	.	TGCGCCAGCAGCCAAGCGACAGGCCTTAATGAAAAACTGTTTTTT	CASSQATGLNEKLFF
TRBV6-5	TRBJ2-7	.	.	TGTGCCAGCAGTTACTCGGACTTTATGTCCGAGCAGTACTTC	CASSYSDFMSEQYF
TRBV27	TRBJ2-1	TRBD2	.	TGTGCCAGCTCGACCGGGACTAGCGGGAGGGTTGAGCAGTTCTTC	CASSTGTSGRVEQFF
TRBV2	TRBJ2-7	.	.	TGTGCCAGCAATGGGGTAGGCTCCTACGAGCAGTACTTC	CASNGVGSYEQYF
TRBV18	TRBJ2-2	.	.	TGTGCCAGCTCAGCCACCACGAACACCGGGGAGCTGTTTTTT	CASSATTNTGELFF
TRBV5-1	TRBJ2-7	.	.	TGCGCCAGCAGCTTGGGAGGGGCGGAGCAGTACTTC	CASSLGGAEQYF
TRBV5-4	TRBJ2-7	TRBD2	once	TGTGCCAGCAGCTTTTCTTCGGGCGTGGGAGGGGCCTACGAGCAGTACTTC	CASSFSSGVGGAYEQYF
TRBV27	TRBJ1-4	.	.	TGTGCCAGCAGTGACTACATCGGGAGGACTGAAAAACTGTTTTTT	CASSDYIGRTEKLFF
TRBV11-2	TRBJ2-5	.	.	TGTGCCAGCAGCTTATCCCACAGGGTGGGTCGGGAGACCCAGTACTTC	CASSLSHRVGRETQYF
TRBV27	TRBJ2-1	TRBD2	.	TGTGCCAGCAGGAAACCGGGACTAGCGAGGAATGAGCAGTTCTTC	CASRKPGLARNEQFF